This T cell receptor beta chain stems from a study of cytomegalovirus exposure and HLA in healthy donors. Study-wide results and limits: An assumption of roughly uniform sequencing depth across donors underlay the presence/absence analyses. It was reported that TCR beta sequences correctly inferred the HLA-A and HLA-B alleles for most subjects.

60 Vbeta and 13 Jbeta primers were used in PCR. Per the study methods: An analysis performed later counted roughly 79 million unique TCR beta chains (roughly 10 million of them shared). Sequenced by immunoSEQ multiplex PCR; TCRdb stores in-frame clones only, minus some. That table gives V, J and clone size, and the DNA gave D and trimming. The data contain just over 65,000 clones, roughly 77% of them singletons. Remarks on this clone: The antigen is undetermined. A read error may produce the germline difference seen at one junction end.

From germline, CDR1 is SNHLY and CDR2 FYNNEI. The CDR3 runs to 15 residues. Nominal health characterized the donors when sampled, though unrecorded immune exposures were likely. The sample comprised PBMCs. The sequence was obtained from a human donor in good health. V gene TRBV2 combines with J gene TRBJ1-2; no clear D. The CDR3 is CASSVISPGERGYPF. The CDR3 region has the DNA TGTGCCAGCAGTGTAATCAGCCCCGGGGAGCGTGGCTACCCCTTC. Using reference TRBV2 and TRBJ1-2 for the parts outside the CDR3, the full variable domain is EPEVTQTPSHQVTQMGQEVILRCVPISNHLYFYWYRQILGQKVEFLVSFYNNEISEKSEIFDDQFSVERPDGSNFTLKIRSTKLEDSAMYFCASSVISPGERGYPFGSGTRLTVV.